One TCR beta chain is described in this entry. Its antigen is as yet unknown. The data were obtained in a study of beta chain features in type 1 diabetes. Study conclusions and caveats: Insertions at VDJ junctions were less frequent in type 1 diabetes patients. These patients also deleted more nucleotides at the same junctions.

Of the isolated RNA, all was reverse transcribed, and so the sequenced material was expressed TCRB transcripts. Clones were sequenced by immunoSEQ multiplex PCR, and TCRdb holds only the in-frame ones, with some missing. In the table there are more than 350,000 clones, approximately 10% of which are singletons. V was cut by 6 bases and J by 4 bases, with 18 bases left in between. The CDR3 is made up of 15 amino acids. Germline-derived CDR1 and CDR2 are MNHEY and SVGAGI. Every donor provided one heparinised blood draw, which averaged approximately 100 mL. CD4+ naive, central memory, regulatory and stem cell-like memory cells were sorted via CD45RO/CCR7/CD25/CD127/CD95/CD27.

The material sequenced was naive CD4+ T cells from blood. This clonotype was sampled from a woman aged 18-29 years in good health. V gene TRBV6-5 combines with J gene TRBJ1-1; D unclear. The CDR3 here is CASSRTVLGSTEAFF. The CDR3 bases are TGTGCCAGCAGCCGAACCGTCCTTGGGAGCACTGAAGCTTTCTTT.